This TCR beta chain was identified in a study of OX40 agonist ivuxolimab in advanced cancers. Study context: Partial responses, seen in three patients, involved one hepatocellular carcinoma and two cutaneous melanomas.

Germline CDR1 reads KGHSH; CDR2 reads LQKENI. The V end was cut by 1 base, the J end by 3 bases, with 6 bases between. CDR3 length: 13 residues. TCRdb's copy holds only in-frame clones and misses some; the assay was immunoSEQ multiplex PCR. The sample includes tens of thousands of clones, approximately 86% of them seen just once. The genes are TRBV18 and TRBJ1-1, with D possibly matching TRBD1 (5 bases). The source was CD4+ or CD8+ T cells sorted from blood, collected in a trial of the OX40 agonist ivuxolimab. The sequence derives from an adult with an advanced solid tumor such as melanoma, head and neck, liver or kidney cancer. Written as DNA, the CDR3 is TGTGCCAGCTCACCACTCAGGGACACTGAAGCTTTCTTT. It codes for CASSPLRDTEAFF.